The rows below give T cell receptor beta chains drawn from one sample of a study of OX40 agonist ivuxolimab in advanced cancers. TCRdb keeps only in-frame clones here, not all; method: immunoSEQ multiplex PCR. This table has about 130,000 clones, roughly 90% appearing once. The input for sequencing was CD4+ or CD8+ T cells sorted from blood, taken in a trial of the OX40 agonist ivuxolimab. Receptors originate from an adult with an advanced solid tumor such as melanoma, head and neck, liver or kidney cancer. The CDR3 runs from the conserved cysteine through the conserved F or W. The D gene is left open where the match is weak. Size values are once, few and many counts, or a class for expanded clones, and some rows have none.

NA	TRBV5-4	TRBJ2-7	TRBD2	CASSLASASRGGEQYF	TGTGCCAGCAGCTTGGCCAGCGCTAGCCGGGGGGGGGAGCAGTACTTC
NA	TRBV4-3	TRBJ1-5	NA	CASSQDRGQPQHF	TGCGCCAGCAGCCAAGATAGAGGTCAGCCCCAGCATTTT
NA	TRBV7-9	TRBJ2-4	NA	CASSLGGAGNIQYF	TGTGCCAGCAGCTTAGGGGGCGCCGGGAACATTCAGTACTTC
NA	TRBV4-2	TRBJ1-5	NA	CASSQDPSRQPQHF	TGTGCCAGCAGCCAAGATCCCAGCCGGCAGCCCCAGCATTTT
NA	TRBV10-3	TRBJ1-5	NA	CAISGQVGKQPQHF	TGTGCCATCAGTGGACAGGTGGGGAAGCAGCCCCAGCATTTT
NA	TRBV19	TRBJ2-4	NA	CASSQSPGTLLRGNIQYF	TGTGCCAGTAGTCAATCTCCCGGGACCCTATTACGAGGGAACATTCAGTACTTC
NA	TRBV19	TRBJ2-2	TRBD2	CASSVGGGTGELFF	TGTGCCAGTAGTGTTGGGGGGGGCACCGGGGAGCTGTTTTTT
NA	TRBV7-2	TRBJ2-5	TRBD1	CASSLERGPGDSPQETQYF	TGTGCCAGCAGCTTAGAAAGAGGACCAGGGGACAGTCCTCAAGAGACCCAGTACTTC
NA	TRBV18	TRBJ1-4	TRBD1	CASSPGQGNEKLFF	TGTGCCAGCTCACCGGGACAGGGAAACGAAAAACTGTTTTTT
NA	TRBV10-3	TRBJ1-5	TRBD1	CAISGGDRANEPQHF	TGTGCCATCAGTGGCGGGGACAGGGCGAATGAGCCCCAGCATTTT
NA	TRBV7-8	TRBJ1-3	NA	CASSLASGSAPGGNTIYF	TGTGCCAGCAGCTTAGCGTCCGGTTCGGCCCCCGGTGGAAACACCATATATTTT
NA	TRBV9	TRBJ2-3	TRBD2	CASSVGGLAGVGTQYF	TGTGCCAGCAGCGTGGGTGGACTAGCGGGAGTAGGTACGCAGTATTTT
NA	TRBV6-5	TRBJ2-1	NA	CASSLITSSYNEQFF	TGTGCCAGCTCACTAATAACTAGCTCCTACAATGAGCAGTTCTTC
once	TRBV5-6	TRBJ2-7	TRBD1	CASSYDRAGEQYF	TGTGCCAGCAGTTACGACAGGGCCGGCGAGCAGTACTTC
NA	TRBV28	TRBJ1-5	NA	CASSFGGGRPQHF	TGTGCCAGCAGTTTTGGGGGGGGAAGGCCCCAGCATTTT
few	TRBV30	TRBJ1-3	NA	CAWSVSRGNTIYF	TGTGCCTGGAGTGTGAGTCGTGGAAACACCATATATTTT
NA	TRBV19	TRBJ2-1	NA	CASREGASRYNEQFF	TGTGCCAGTAGGGAGGGGGCTAGCCGATACAATGAGCAGTTCTTC
NA	TRBV27	TRBJ2-7	TRBD2	CASSLGLAGSYEQYF	TGTGCCAGCAGTTTGGGACTAGCGGGTAGCTACGAGCAGTACTTC
NA	TRBV16	TRBJ2-7	TRBD2	CASSQAGGPRSSYEQYF	TGTGCCAGCAGCCAGGCGGGAGGGCCGCGTTCATCCTACGAGCAGTACTTC
once	TRBV27	TRBJ2-1	NA	CASSPSYNEQFF	TGTGCCAGCAGCCCCTCCTACAATGAGCAGTTCTTC
NA	TRBV19	TRBJ2-3	NA	CASSIAGVPDTQYF	TGTGCCAGTAGTATAGCGGGAGTACCAGATACGCAGTATTTT
NA	TRBV7-3	TRBJ2-5	NA	CASSLAFRETQYF	TGTGCCAGCAGCTTAGCCTTTCGAGAGACCCAGTACTTC
NA	TRBV28	TRBJ2-1	NA	CASSPPQSSYNEQFF	TGTGCCAGCAGTCCCCCCCAGAGCTCCTACAATGAGCAGTTCTTC
NA	TRBV20-1	TRBJ1-2	NA	CSAVMDYGYTF	TGCAGTGCTGTTATGGACTATGGCTACACCTTC
NA	TRBV2	TRBJ1-4	NA	CASSEREAGEEKLFF	TGTGCCAGCAGTGAACGGGAGGCAGGGGAGGAAAAACTGTTTTTT
NA	TRBV7-2	TRBJ2-7	NA	CASSLIARSYEQYF	TGTGCCAGCAGCTTAATCGCCAGGTCCTACGAGCAGTACTTC
NA	TRBV18	TRBJ2-4	NA	CASSPPRGGMDIQYF	TGTGCCAGCTCACCACCAAGGGGAGGTATGGACATTCAGTACTTC
NA	TRBV2	TRBJ1-1	TRBD1	CASSPRTGEAEAFF	TGTGCCAGCAGCCCCCGGACAGGGGAGGCTGAAGCTTTCTTT
NA	TRBV6-1	TRBJ2-7	NA	CASNTRGPYEQYF	TGTGCCAGCAATACTCGTGGACCCTACGAGCAGTACTTC
NA	TRBV19	TRBJ2-2	NA	CASRIGGRTGELFF	TGTGCCAGTAGAATAGGGGGGCGCACCGGGGAGCTGTTTTTT
NA	TRBV4-1	TRBJ2-4	NA	CASSQEGRSLLAKNIQYF	TGCGCCAGCAGCCAAGAAGGCCGGTCCCTACTAGCCAAAAACATTCAGTACTTC
NA	TRBV5-1	TRBJ1-1	NA	CASSFGSTEAFF	TGCGCCAGCAGCTTCGGGAGCACTGAAGCTTTCTTT
NA	TRBV11-3	TRBJ1-1	NA	CASSLGRNTEAFF	TGTGCCAGCAGCTTGGGCAGGAACACTGAAGCTTTCTTT
NA	TRBV29-1	TRBJ2-1	TRBD1	CSGGQGAYNEQFF	TGCAGCGGGGGACAGGGGGCTTACAATGAGCAGTTCTTC
NA	TRBV18	TRBJ2-7	TRBD1	CASSPWTGMSWDEQYF	TGTGCCAGCTCCCCATGGACAGGGATGTCGTGGGACGAGCAGTACTTC
NA	TRBV7-2	TRBJ1-5	TRBD1	CASSLGNRGLQPQHF	TGTGCCAGCAGCTTAGGAAACAGGGGTCTTCAGCCCCAGCATTTT
NA	TRBV5-4	TRBJ2-7	TRBD1	CASTLSPQGAPGEQYF	TGTGCCAGCACCTTGTCCCCGCAGGGGGCGCCCGGCGAGCAGTACTTC
NA	TRBV30	TRBJ1-2	NA	CAWSVFGYGYTF	TGTGCCTGGAGTGTATTTGGCTATGGCTACACCTTC
NA	TRBV18	TRBJ2-3	NA	CASSPQRRGFADTQYF	TGTGCCAGCTCCCCTCAGAGGCGGGGATTCGCAGATACGCAGTATTTT
NA	TRBV5-1	TRBJ2-2	NA	CASSFQGGTGELFF	TGCGCCAGCAGCTTTCAGGGGGGCACCGGGGAGCTGTTTTTT
NA	TRBV10-2	TRBJ2-2	NA	CASSELGPLELFF	TGCGCCAGCAGTGAGTTGGGACCCCTGGAGCTGTTTTTT
NA	TRBV10-3	TRBJ1-1	NA	CAIRGFGNTEAFF	TGTGCCATCAGGGGCTTTGGGAACACTGAAGCTTTCTTT
NA	TRBV19	TRBJ2-7	NA	CASKEATAYEQYF	TGTGCCAGTAAAGAGGCCACTGCCTACGAGCAGTACTTC
NA	TRBV19	TRBJ2-7	NA	CASSADGQRSSYEQYF	TGTGCCAGTAGTGCCGACGGGCAGCGGAGCTCCTACGAGCAGTACTTC
NA	TRBV13	TRBJ2-7	TRBD2	CASSSAKIAGGSYEQYF	TGTGCCAGCAGCTCTGCCAAAATAGCGGGAGGGTCCTACGAGCAGTACTTC
NA	TRBV18	TRBJ2-5	TRBD1	CASSHGTGGLQETQYF	TGTGCCAGCTCACATGGGACAGGGGGCCTCCAAGAGACCCAGTACTTC
NA	TRBV28	TRBJ1-5	NA	CASSVQALSNQPQHF	TGTGCCAGCAGTGTCCAGGCTCTGAGCAATCAGCCCCAGCATTTT
NA	TRBV27	TRBJ1-5	NA	CASSFQGPYSNQPQHF	TGTGCCAGCAGTTTCCAGGGCCCATATAGCAATCAGCCCCAGCATTTT
NA	TRBV5-1	TRBJ2-1	TRBD1	CASSGQGTSNEQFF	TGCGCCAGCAGCGGACAGGGTACGTCGAATGAGCAGTTCTTC
NA	TRBV9	TRBJ2-3	NA	CASSAPTDTQYF	TGTGCCAGCTCCGCCCCCACAGATACGCAGTATTTT
NA	TRBV2	TRBJ1-2	NA	CASSDPVYGYGYTF	TGTGCCAGCAGTGACCCGGTTTACGGCTATGGCTACACCTTC
NA	TRBV4-3	TRBJ2-1	NA	CASSRLGNEQFF	TGCGCCAGCAGCCGGCTTGGGAATGAGCAGTTCTTC
few	TRBV19	TRBJ1-2	NA	CASSMGRHYGYTF	TGTGCCAGTAGTATGGGACGGCACTATGGCTACACCTTC
NA	TRBV5-1	TRBJ2-3	TRBD2	CASSPGLAGRRGDTQYF	TGCGCCAGCAGCCCGGGACTAGCGGGACGCCGGGGGGATACGCAGTATTTT
NA	TRBV19	TRBJ2-5	TRBD1	CASTTDRGTEKTQYF	TGTGCCAGTACCACAGACAGGGGGACTGAGAAGACCCAGTACTTC